The 18 T cell receptor beta chains in this list originate from one sample, sequenced in a study of regulatory T cells in long-lasting Graves disease. The TCR beta library used iRepertoire HTBI primers with Arm-PCR amplification of CDR3. TCRdb reprocessed the multiplex PCR reads via MiXCR and lists one record per CDR3 protein. The sample yields a few hundred thousand distinct CDR3 sequences, around 22% seen once. Sample time point: persistent/refractory GD, antithyroid drugs over 5 years with positive TRAb. The authors made the TCR library using RNA they extracted from PBMCs. The specimen comprised peripheral blood mononuclear cells (PBMCs), sampled when the disease was refractory, from a patient treated with antithyroid drugs. These receptors all come from a female donor with Graves disease.

The sample holds many counts of this clonotype. V usage is TRBV24-1 and J usage is TRBJ2-1; D possibly corresponds to TRBD2 (5 bases). This CDR3 has 15 amino acids. CDR1 is KGHDR and CDR2 is SFDVKD in the germline V gene. Trimming shortened V by 1 base and J by 4 bases, and 10 bases separated the two germline ends. The CDR3 nucleotides are TGTGCCACCAGTGATTTTGTGAGAGGGTACAATGAGCAGTTCTTC. Protein sequence: CATSDFVRGYNEQFF.

A few counts support this clonotype. The chain uses TRBV5-4 and TRBJ2-7; TRBD2 matches 7 bases. Germline V CDR1 and CDR2: SGHNT, YYREEE (reference sequence). The CDR3 loop spans 14 amino acids. Trimming took 4 bases from V and 3 from J; bases not matched to a gene: 7. CDR3 region: CASSQDQRDYEQYF. The DNA of the CDR3 is TGTGCCAGCAGCCAGGACCAGCGGGACTACGAGCAGTACTTC. Filled out from reference TRBV5-4 and TRBJ2-7, the complete variable domain reads ETGVTQSPTHLIKTRGQQVTLRCSSQSGHNTVSWYQQALGQGPQFIFQYYREEENGRGNFPPRFSGLQFPNYSSELNVNALELDDSALYLCASSQDQRDYEQYFGPGTRLTVT.

The chain combines TRBV6-2 or TRBV6-3 with TRBJ2-3; 7 bases fit TRBD2. CDR3 length equals 15 residues. Germline CDR1 and CDR2: MNHEY and SVGEGT. Trimming cost V 3 bases and J 6 bases; bases outside gene matches: 9. The CDR3 bases are TGTGCCAGCAGTTATCCGGGCGGGAGCCCTGATACGCAGTATTTT. It encodes CASSYPGGSPDTQYF.

Only a few counts were recorded for this clonotype. The genes are TRBV20-1 and TRBJ2-7; 8 nucleotides agree with TRBD2. The germline CDR1 and CDR2 sequences are DFQATT and SNEGSKA (reference sequence). V was clipped by 6 bases and J by 5 bases; unmatched bases: 9. The CDR3 extends over 13 amino acids. The CDR3 DNA is TGCAGTGCGACCCGGGGGGGGCTCCACGAGCAGTACTTC. This codes for CSATRGGLHEQYF.

Concerning this clonotype: This sequence may be a read error, since a much larger clone differs from it by one base. The V call is TRBV28, the J call TRBJ2-7, with TRBD1 matching over 9 bases. Losses at the gene ends were 6 bases for V and 0 bases for J; bases not matched to a gene: 6. From germline, CDR1 is MDHEN and CDR2 SYDVKM. This CDR3 contains 15 residues. The CDR3 sequence is CASRSGTGISYEQYF. The CDR3 DNA reads as TGTGCCAGCAGGTCCGGGACAGGGATCTCCTACGAGCAGTACTTC.

The chain uses TRBV25-1 and TRBJ1-1; 9 bases line up with TRBD1. The CDR3 length is 11 residues. In germline, CDR1 is MGHDK, CDR2 SYGVNS. Here the CDR3 reads CAAGTGTEAFF. DNA for the CDR3: TGTGCTGCCGGGACAGGGACTGAAGCTTTCTTT.

This clonotype was found a few times. The V call is TRBV20-1, the J call TRBJ2-7; 10 nucleotides agree with TRBD1. CDR1 and CDR2 (germline): DFQATT, SNEGSKA (reference sequence). The J segment lost 3 bases and the V segment lost 3 bases, leaving 5 bases of the junction unmatched. The CDR3 consists of 14 residues. CDR3 protein: CSASRTGGNYEQYF. DNA for the CDR3: TGCAGTGCTAGTCGGACAGGGGGAAACTACGAGCAGTACTTC.

The gene calls are TRBV12-3 or TRBV12-4 and TRBJ2-1, with 13 bases lining up with TRBD2. The CDR3 extends over 15 amino acids. V shed 5 bases and J 6 bases; nucleotides not matched to a gene: 4. CDR3 region: CASSTGLAGANEQFF. CDR3 DNA sequence: TGTGCCAGCAGTACCGGACTAGCGGGAGCCAATGAGCAGTTCTTC.

This clonotype came up a few times. V usage is TRBV6-1 and J usage is TRBJ1-1; unclear D gene. This CDR3 has 13 residues. The V and J ends lost 5 bases and 6 bases respectively, with 13 bases between them. Germline CDR1 and CDR2: MNHNS and SASEGT. The DNA of the CDR3 is TGTGCCAGCAGTCCATATGGTACGTCTGAAGCTTTCTTT. As protein: CASSPYGTSEAFF.

This clonotype was counted a few times. This chain joins TRBV19 and TRBJ2-5, with a weak D call TRBD2 (5 bases). Germline V CDR1 and CDR2: LNHDA, SQIVND (reference sequence). With 6 bases removed from V and 5 bases from J, the gap between germline ends came to 16 bases. CDR3 length: 14 residues. The CDR3 here is CASSRSGLSETQYF. The CDR3 DNA follows: TGTGCCAGTAGCCGCTCGGGATTAAGCGAGACCCAGTACTTC.

There are many counts of this clonotype. The gene calls are TRBV5-1 and TRBJ1-1, with a tentative D call TRBD1 (6 bases). This CDR3 spans 12 amino acids. The germline V and J ends were trimmed by 5 bases and 3 bases, with 8 bases remaining between them. Per germline, CDR1 SGHRS and CDR2 YFSETQ. CDR3 residues: CASRRGDTEAFF. DNA of the CDR3: TGCGCCAGCAGAAGGGGGGACACTGAAGCTTTCTTT.

A note on this clonotype: It is likely a read error, because the conserved phenylalanine at the end of the CDR3 is missing. V usage is TRBV28 and J usage is TRBJ2-7, with a possible D match to TRBD1 (5 bases). The V gene's germline CDR1 is MDHEN and CDR2 SYDVKM. The CDR3 runs 15 residues. Trimming pared 3 bases from V and 2 bases from J, leaving 14 bases between. CDR3 bases: TGTGCCAGCAGTTTGGACAAGGTGAAGACCTACGAGCAGTACCTC. Residues: CASSLDKVKTYEQYL.

This clonotype showed up just a few times. V gene TRBV20-1 combines with J gene TRBJ2-5; TRBD2 agrees at 13 bases. The germline V gene has CDR1 DFQATT and CDR2 SNEGSKA (reference sequence). The CDR3 runs 19 residues. V lost 4 bases to trimming and J lost 5 bases; unmatched junction nucleotides: 19. CDR3 coding DNA: TGCAGTGCTACCCAAATCTGGGGGGGACTAGCGGGATCCGGGGAGACCCAGTACTTC. Its translation is CSATQIWGGLAGSGETQYF.

This clonotype showed up just a few times. The chain links TRBV24-1 to TRBJ2-7; a possible D gene is TRBD1 (5 bases). CDR1 KGHDR and CDR2 SFDVKD come from the germline V gene. The CDR3 contains 13 residues. The germline V and J ends were trimmed by 3 bases and 9 bases, with 14 bases remaining between them. CDR3 nucleotide sequence: TGTGCCACCAGTGATGAACCAGGGCGCGGGCAGTACTTC. It codes for CATSDEPGRGQYF.

The J gene is TRBJ1-2, the V gene TRBV3-1; the D is unclear. This CDR3 is 13 amino acids long. V was shortened by 3 bases and J by 2 bases, with 7 bases between the two germline ends. Germline CDR1 and CDR2: LGHDT and YNNKEL (reference sequence). CDR3 nucleotides: TGTGCCAGCAGCCAGACTGGGAACTATGGCTACACCTTC. Translating gives CASSQTGNYGYTF.

The V and J genes are TRBV19 and TRBJ1-5; 9 bases are a match to TRBD1. J was trimmed by 6 bases and V by 8 bases; bases with no gene match: 8. The CDR3 spans 14 residues. In germline, CDR1 is LNHDA, CDR2 SQIVND (reference sequence). The CDR3 DNA reads TGTGCCAGTTCGCGGACAGGGGTGGCTCAGCCCCAGCATTTT. The encoded protein is CASSRTGVAQPQHF.

This clonotype was found a few times. This chain connects TRBV18 to TRBJ2-1; TRBD2 aligns across 8 bases. Looked up from germline, CDR1 is KGHSH and CDR2 is LQKENI. The CDR3 has 16 amino acids. The V and J ends lost 6 bases and 3 bases, in that order; junction bases with no gene match: 10. CDR3 DNA: TGTGCCAGCTCCCAAGAAACGGGGGGGGGCTACAATGAGCAGTTCTTC. It encodes CASSQETGGGYNEQFF. The whole variable domain, filled in from reference TRBV18 and TRBJ2-1, reads NAGVMQNPRHLVRRRGQEARLRCSPMKGHSHVYWYRQLPEEGLKFMVYLQKENIIDESGMPKERFSAEFPKEGPSILRIQQVVRGDSAAYFCASSQETGGGYNEQFFGPGTRLTVL.

In this sample, this clonotype turned up once. This chain links TRBV3-1 with TRBJ1-4, with D perhaps TRBD1 (5 bases). V was shortened by 3 bases and J by 8 bases, with 19 bases between the two germline ends. This CDR3 has 16 amino acids. Germline CDR1 and CDR2: LGHDT and YNNKEL (reference sequence). DNA for the CDR3: TGTGCCAGCAGCCAGAGCTTTAGGGACTTAAGGGAAAAACTGTTTTTT. As protein: CASSQSFRDLREKLFF.